What follows are 30 T cell receptor beta chains derived from one specimen sequenced in a study of cytomegalovirus exposure and HLA in healthy donors. The PCR made use of 60 Vbeta and 13 Jbeta primers. The protocol was immunoSEQ multiplex PCR, while the TCRdb copy is restricted to in-frame clones and leaves out a portion. This sample yields roughly 150,000 clones, of which 60% to 80% are seen a single time; 1.7% belongs to the top ten. Sequencing input: PBMCs. The receptors were sampled from a young woman in good health and CMV-seronegative.

This chain uses TRBV9 with TRBJ2-3; 7 nucleotides align to TRBD1. The CDR3 length is 15 residues. With 0 bases clipped from V and 4 bases from J, the junction kept 5 bases outside the gene matches. In germline, CDR1 is SGDLS, CDR2 YYNGEE. The CDR3 DNA sequence: TGTGCCAGCAGCGTAGGCGACAGGGATTCAGATACGCAGTATTTT. Its translation is CASSVGDRDSDTQYF.

This rearrangement joins TRBV2 to TRBJ1-1; 11 bases are shared with TRBD1. The V gene end was trimmed by 6 bases and the J gene end by 7 bases; junction bases not matched to a gene: 7. Germline CDR1 SNHLY, CDR2 FYNNEI. The CDR3 is 14 amino acids. In DNA, the CDR3 is TGTGCCAGCAGAATGGACAGGGGGCAAATTGAAGCTTTCTTT. Encoded protein: CASRMDRGQIEAFF.

CDR3 residues: CASRPQGTEAFF. The CDR3 DNA reads TGTGCCAGCAGGCCACAGGGGACTGAAGCTTTCTTT. This chain uses TRBV2 with TRBJ1-1; 7 positions agree with TRBD1. V lost 6 bases and J lost 5; bases outside the gene matches: 3. CDR3 size: 12 residues. The germline V gene encodes CDR1 SNHLY and CDR2 FYNNEI.

J is TRBJ1-2 and V is TRBV15; D remains ambiguous. CDR1 and CDR2 (germline): LNHNV, YYDKDF (reference sequence). V gave up 6 bases and J gave up 3 bases, with 11 bases separating them. This CDR3 contains 13 residues. CDR3 coding DNA: TGTGCCACCAGGACTGAGGGCTACTATGGCTACACCTTC. This encodes CATRTEGYYGYTF.

V usage is TRBV11-2 and J usage is TRBJ2-3, with D perhaps TRBD1 or TRBD2 (5 bases each). Between the trimmed V and J ends, which lost 4 bases and 3 bases, there was a span of 11 bases. Germline V gene sequence: CDR1 SGHAT, CDR2 FQNNGV. This CDR3 has 14 amino acids. The CDR3 sequence is CASSSEGLTDTQYF. As DNA, the CDR3 is TGTGCCAGCAGCTCAGAGGGGCTGACAGATACGCAGTATTTT.

A note on this clone: The junction differs from germline at one of its ends, possibly a read error. The chain employs TRBV2 and TRBJ2-7; maybe TRBD1 (6 bases). Germline V gene data show CDR1 as SNHLY and CDR2 as FYNNEI. The CDR3 covers 13 residues. The CDR3 sequence is CASREGQNHEQYF. The CDR3 DNA sequence: TGTGCCAGCAGGGAAGGACAGAACCACGAGCAGTACTTC.

This clone came up once. The rearrangement uses TRBV6-5 and TRBJ1-4; perhaps TRBD1 as D (5 bases). The length of the CDR3 is 15 residues. V was trimmed by 4 bases and J by 8 bases, leaving 17 bases between them. Germline V lookup: CDR1 MNHEY, CDR2 SVGAGI. As DNA, the CDR3 is TGTGCCAGCAGTTCGGCCTTGGGGCTTAGGGAAAAACTGTTTTTT. This sequence encodes CASSSALGLREKLFF.

This clone was counted a single time. The CDR3 here is CTSSRSGGLGGAFF. The CDR3, as DNA: TGCACCAGCAGCCGGTCCGGGGGGCTTGGCGGGGCTTTCTTT. The chain is built from TRBV1 and TRBJ1-1. TRBV1 is flagged as a pseudogene. The CDR3 runs 14 residues.

This rearrangement joins TRBV6-5 to TRBJ1-2; no clear D. V lost 6 bases to trimming and J lost 0 bases, with 8 bases between them. The germline gives CDR1 MNHEY, CDR2 SVGAGI. The CDR3 is 13 amino acids. The CDR3 sequence: CASRGTANYGYTF. The CDR3 DNA is TGTGCCAGCAGAGGTACAGCTAACTATGGCTACACCTTC.

The rearrangement links TRBV30 to TRBJ1-2; no definite D call. CDR3 size: 11 residues. Germline V gives CDR1 GTSNPN, CDR2 SVGIG (reference sequence). The V gene lost 2 bases and the J gene lost 12 bases, with 13 bases spanning the gap. The CDR3 region is CAWSPVELDTF. CDR3 nucleotide sequence: TGTGCCTGGAGTCCCGTGGAGTTGGACACCTTC.

DNA for the CDR3: TGTGCCAGCAGCGGGGGGACTAGCGGCCTCAATGAGCAGTTCTTC. It is translated as CASSGGTSGLNEQFF. The chain combines TRBV9 with TRBJ2-1, with 11 bases lining up with TRBD2. V lost 3 bases to trimming and J lost 6 bases; unmatched junction nucleotides: 5. The CDR3 runs 15 residues. Per the germline V gene, CDR1 is SGDLS and CDR2 is YYNGEE.

The chain links TRBV9 to TRBJ1-2, with D possibly TRBD1 on 6 matching bases. Trimming stripped 5 bases from V and 2 bases from J, with 13 bases between. The CDR3 loop spans 14 amino acids. CDR1 is SGDLS and CDR2 is YYNGEE in the germline V gene. This CDR3 is CASSVDRSNYGYTF. The CDR3 DNA is TGTGCCAGCAGTGTCGACAGGTCAAACTATGGCTACACCTTC.

This sequence joins TRBV19 and TRBJ2-2; D might be TRBD1 (5 bases). V lost 3 bases, J lost 5 bases, and 10 bases lay in between. CDR3 size: 14 residues. Germline V gene lookup returns CDR1 LNHDA and CDR2 SQIVND (reference sequence). CDR3 sequence: CASSILRDTGELFF. The CDR3 DNA sequence: TGTGCCAGTAGTATCCTCAGGGATACCGGGGAGCTGTTTTTT. Filled out from reference TRBV19 and TRBJ2-2, the complete variable domain reads DGGITQSPKYLFRKEGQNVTLSCEQNLNHDAMYWYRQDPGQGLRLIYYSQIVNDFQKGDIAEGYSVSREKKESFPLTVTSAQKNPTAFYLCASSILRDTGELFFGEGSRLTVL.

The rearrangement joins TRBV29-1 to TRBJ2-2, with 11 bases matching TRBD2. CDR1 is SQVTM and CDR2 is ANQGSEA in the germline V gene. V lost 6 bases and J lost 0; bases outside the gene matches: 9. The CDR3 sequence is 17 residues long. The CDR3 loop is CSVGGTSGRANTGELFF. The CDR3 DNA reads TGCAGCGTGGGCGGGACTAGCGGACGCGCGAACACCGGGGAGCTGTTTTTT.

In this sample, this clone turned up once. The chain couples TRBV6-5 to TRBJ1-2; TRBD1 is a possible D gene (6 bases). The germline V gene encodes CDR1 MNHEY and CDR2 SVGAGI. V was trimmed by 11 bases and J by 7 bases, leaving 17 bases between them. The CDR3 loop spans 12 amino acids. The CDR3 DNA is TGTGCCTCCCGAGGGGGGGTGGTTGGCTACACCTTC. The encoded protein is CASRGGVVGYTF.

This chain links TRBV9 with TRBJ2-3; D might be TRBD1 (5 bases). With 0 bases removed from V and 5 bases from J, the gap between germline ends came to 7 bases. Germline loops: CDR1 SGDLS, CDR2 YYNGEE. The CDR3 spans 13 residues. CDR3 DNA sequence: TGTGCCAGCAGCGTAGCAGGGAAAGATACGCAGTATTTT. Translating gives CASSVAGKDTQYF.

This sequence joins TRBV5-1 and TRBJ1-2, with D maybe TRBD1 (5 bases). Deletions cut 3 bases from V and 2 bases from J, with 11 bases between. CDR1 and CDR2 (germline): SGHRS, YFSETQ. This CDR3 is 14 amino acids long. CDR3 loop: CASSSATGNYGYTF. Written as DNA, the CDR3 is TGCGCCAGCAGCTCAGCCACAGGAAACTATGGCTACACCTTC.

The chain is built from TRBV6-5 and TRBJ2-6; TRBD1 agrees at 10 bases. From germline, CDR1 is MNHEY and CDR2 SVGAGI. The CDR3 is made up of 15 amino acids. V lost 8 bases, J lost 0 bases, and 1 base stayed unmatched. CDR3 bases: TGTGCCAGCCGGACAGGGGGCTCTGGGGCCAACGTCCTGACTTTC. Its protein is CASRTGGSGANVLTF.

The genes are TRBV29-1 and TRBJ2-3, with 11 bases identical to TRBD2. Germline lookup yields CDR1 SQVTM and CDR2 ANQGSEA. CDR3 length equals 12 residues. V gave up 7 bases and J gave up 5 bases; unmatched junction bases: 2. CDR3: CSAGLAGDTQYF. For the CDR3, the DNA is TGCAGCGCCGGACTAGCGGGAGATACGCAGTATTTT.

This clone was seen a single time. This chain uses TRBV5-1 with TRBJ1-4; 9 bases are a match to TRBD1. The V and J ends lost 2 bases and 7 bases, in that order; junction bases with no gene match: 6. Germline-derived CDR1 and CDR2 are SGHRS and YFSETQ. The CDR3 spans 15 residues. CDR3 sequence: CASSFTGGASEKLFF. The CDR3 region has the DNA TGCGCCAGCAGCTTTACAGGGGGCGCGAGTGAAAAACTGTTTTTT.

The V and J genes are TRBV5-1 and TRBJ2-7; no clear D gene. The V and J ends lost 1 base and 3 bases respectively, with 5 bases between them. Germline V gives CDR1 SGHRS, CDR2 YFSETQ. The CDR3 extends over 12 amino acids. CDR3 residues: CASSLYSYEQYF. The CDR3 region has the DNA TGCGCCAGCAGCTTGTACAGCTACGAGCAGTACTTC.

V is TRBV4-1 and J is TRBJ2-3; a possible D gene is TRBD2 (6 bases). Trimming stripped 1 base from V and 3 bases from J, with 14 bases between. CDR1 and CDR2 (germline): MGHRA, YSYEKL. The CDR3 covers 16 residues. CDR3 amino acids: CASSQAGEGGTDTQYF. CDR3 sequence (DNA): TGCGCCAGCAGCCAAGCGGGAGAGGGCGGAACAGATACGCAGTATTTT.

The genes are TRBV4-1 and TRBJ2-2, with TRBD2 matching over 11 bases. The CDR3 contains 17 residues. Trimming cost V 6 bases and J 5 bases; bases outside gene matches: 11. Germline V gene sequence: CDR1 MGHRA, CDR2 YSYEKL. This CDR3 is CASRSRLTSGETGELFF. The DNA for the CDR3 is TGCGCCAGCAGATCAAGACTGACTAGCGGGGAAACCGGGGAGCTGTTTTTT.

This clone appeared a single time. The V gene is TRBV7-6, the J gene TRBJ2-3, with 10 bases that match TRBD2. The germline V gene encodes CDR1 SGHVS and CDR2 FNYEAQ. V was clipped by 4 bases and J by 4 bases; unmatched bases: 5. The length of the CDR3 is 15 residues. DNA for the CDR3: TGTGCCAGCAGCTATAGCGGGGGGATAGCAGATACGCAGTATTTT. Residues: CASSYSGGIADTQYF.

The chain employs TRBV4-1 and TRBJ2-1; 14 bases agree with TRBD2. Germline-derived CDR1 and CDR2 are MGHRA and YSYEKL. This CDR3 spans 19 amino acids. V was clipped by 1 base and J by 7 bases; unmatched bases: 12. The CDR3 region is CASSQATSGGARGWNEQFF. CDR3 bases: TGCGCCAGCAGCCAAGCGACTAGCGGGGGGGCCCGAGGGTGGAATGAGCAGTTCTTC.

About this clone: The junction departs from the called germline gene at one end, perhaps through a read error. This chain joins TRBV18 and TRBJ2-6; no definite D call. This CDR3 has 15 residues. The germline gives CDR1 KGHSH, CDR2 LQKENI. The CDR3 DNA sequence: TGTGCCAGCTCCCCACCGAGCTCTGGGGCCAACGTCCTGACTTTC. Translated, it gives CASSPPSSGANVLTF.

This rearrangement joins TRBV19 to TRBJ1-2; a possible D gene is TRBD1 (5 bases). The CDR3 runs 13 residues. With 4 bases removed from V and 8 bases from J, the gap between germline ends came to 14 bases. From germline, CDR1 is LNHDA and CDR2 SQIVND (reference sequence). The CDR3 here is CASSTAGTLGYTF. In DNA form, the CDR3 reads TGTGCCAGTAGTACGGCGGGGACTTTAGGCTACACCTTC. Complete variable domain (other parts from reference TRBV19 and TRBJ1-2): DGGITQSPKYLFRKEGQNVTLSCEQNLNHDAMYWYRQDPGQGLRLIYYSQIVNDFQKGDIAEGYSVSREKKESFPLTVTSAQKNPTAFYLCASSTAGTLGYTFGSGTRLTVV.

The rearrangement uses TRBV29-1 and TRBJ1-1; the D is unclear. The germline V and J ends were trimmed by 4 bases and 4 bases, with 7 bases remaining between them. Germline V lookup: CDR1 SQVTM, CDR2 ANQGSEA. This CDR3 contains 11 residues. In nucleotides, the CDR3 is TGCAGCGTTGGTGATAGCACTGAAGCTTTCTTT. Protein product: CSVGDSTEAFF.

V and J are TRBV6-1 and TRBJ1-5, with 8 bases identical to TRBD1. The CDR3 has 14 amino acids. Germline CDR1 is MNHNS and CDR2 is SASEGT. After removal of 6 bases from V and 1 base from J, the junction contained 2 bases not matched to a gene. CDR3 protein: CASRQGVSNQPQHF. The CDR3 region has the DNA TGTGCCAGCAGACAGGGGGTAAGCAATCAGCCCCAGCATTTT.

The gene calls are TRBV6-5 and TRBJ1-2; TRBD1 aligns across 10 bases. Per germline, CDR1 MNHEY and CDR2 SVGAGI. CDR3 length: 15 residues. Germline trimming cut 6 bases from V and 4 bases from J; bases unmatched to any gene: 8. CDR3 coding DNA: TGTGCCAGCAGACCTGGGACAGGGGTTGGCTATGGCTACACCTTC. It specifies CASRPGTGVGYGYTF.